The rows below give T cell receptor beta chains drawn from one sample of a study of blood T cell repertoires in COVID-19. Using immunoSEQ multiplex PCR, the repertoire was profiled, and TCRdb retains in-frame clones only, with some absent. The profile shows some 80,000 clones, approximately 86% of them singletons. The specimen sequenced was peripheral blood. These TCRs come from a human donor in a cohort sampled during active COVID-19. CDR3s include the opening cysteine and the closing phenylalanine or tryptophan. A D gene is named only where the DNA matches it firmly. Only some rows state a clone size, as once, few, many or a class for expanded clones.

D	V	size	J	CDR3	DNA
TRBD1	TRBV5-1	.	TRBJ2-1	CASSLQGADEQFF	TGCGCCAGCAGCTTGCAGGGGGCGGATGAGCAGTTCTTC
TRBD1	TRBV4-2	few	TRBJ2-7	CASSPDQGAYEQYF	TGTGCCAGCAGCCCCGACCAGGGGGCTTACGAGCAGTACTTC
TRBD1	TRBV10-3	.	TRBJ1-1	CAIGWTGLNTEAFF	TGTGCCATCGGTTGGACAGGATTGAACACTGAAGCTTTCTTT
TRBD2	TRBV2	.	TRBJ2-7	CASSEGGGRSHEQYF	TGTGCCAGCAGTGAAGGGGGCGGGAGGTCGCACGAGCAGTACTTC
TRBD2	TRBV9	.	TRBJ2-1	CASSPIPTSGSLSEQFF	TGTGCCAGCAGCCCCATCCCCACTAGCGGGAGTTTAAGTGAGCAGTTCTTC
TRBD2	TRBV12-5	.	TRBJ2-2	CASGLVRGERTGELFF	TGTGCTAGTGGTTTGGTCCGGGGGGAAAGGACCGGGGAGCTGTTTTTT
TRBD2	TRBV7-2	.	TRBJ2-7	CASSFGLAGEYEQYF	TGTGCCAGCAGCTTCGGACTAGCGGGGGAATACGAGCAGTACTTC
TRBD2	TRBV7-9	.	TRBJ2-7	CASSLANSGNGEQYF	TGTGCCAGCAGCTTAGCGAATAGCGGGAACGGCGAGCAGTACTTC
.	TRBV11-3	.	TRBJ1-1	CASSLRRVTEAFF	TGTGCCAGCAGCTTAAGGCGGGTTACTGAAGCTTTCTTT
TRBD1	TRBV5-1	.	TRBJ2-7	CASSSNPRQGPYEQYF	TGCGCCAGCAGCTCGAACCCGCGACAGGGCCCCTACGAGCAGTACTTC
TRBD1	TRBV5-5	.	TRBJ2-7	CASSLRTGGPYEQYF	TGTGCCAGCAGCTTGCGGACAGGGGGCCCCTACGAGCAGTACTTC
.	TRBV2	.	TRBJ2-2	CASSRDTGTGELFF	TGTGCCAGCAGTAGGGACACGGGCACCGGGGAGCTGTTTTTT
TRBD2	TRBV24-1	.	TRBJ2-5	CATSLAGVWETQYF	TGTGCCACCTCACTAGCGGGAGTATGGGAGACCCAGTACTTC
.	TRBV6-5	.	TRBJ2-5	CASSYDPGGKETQYF	TGTGCCAGCAGTTACGACCCAGGGGGGAAAGAGACCCAGTACTTC
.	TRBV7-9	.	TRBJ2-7	CASSPDIFLYEQYF	TGTGCCAGCAGCCCTGACATTTTTCTCTACGAGCAGTACTTC
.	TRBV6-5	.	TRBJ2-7	CASRQTRSTYEQYF	TGTGCCAGCAGACAAACTAGATCAACCTACGAGCAGTACTTC
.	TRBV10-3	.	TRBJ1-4	CAISTQGRDEKLFF	TGTGCCATCAGTACGCAGGGGCGCGATGAAAAACTGTTTTTT
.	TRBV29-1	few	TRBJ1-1	CSVEAAAGPRNTEAFF	TGCAGCGTTGAAGCAGCAGCAGGCCCGAGAAACACTGAAGCTTTCTTT
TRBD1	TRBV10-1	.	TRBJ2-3	CASQAGSGGDTQYF	TGCGCCAGCCAGGCCGGGTCAGGGGGAGATACGCAGTATTTT
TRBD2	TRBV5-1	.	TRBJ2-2	CASSLLTSGSGIGELFF	TGCGCCAGCAGCTTGCTAACTAGCGGGAGTGGTATCGGGGAGCTGTTTTTT
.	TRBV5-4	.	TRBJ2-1	CASSLAGDSYNEQFF	TGTGCCAGCAGCTTGGCGGGTGACAGTTACAATGAGCAGTTCTTC
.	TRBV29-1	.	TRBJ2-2	CSGGVATNTGELFF	TGCAGCGGGGGGGTAGCGACGAACACCGGGGAGCTGTTTTTT
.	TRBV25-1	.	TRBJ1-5	CASSSDTALNQPQHF	TGTGCCAGCAGTTCGGATACAGCCTTAAATCAGCCCCAGCATTTT
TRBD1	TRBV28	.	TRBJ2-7	CASSQGQRQGGQDF	TGTGCCAGCAGTCAGGGACAGAGACAGGGGGGTCAGGACTTC
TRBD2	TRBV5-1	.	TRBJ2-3	CASSRGTSGSTDTQYF	TGCGCCAGCAGCCGGGGCACTAGCGGGTCTACAGATACGCAGTATTTT
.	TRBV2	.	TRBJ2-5	CASSEQGSQETQYF	TGTGCCAGCAGTGAACAGGGGAGCCAAGAGACCCAGTACTTC
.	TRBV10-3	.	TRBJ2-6	CAISAPGLYSGANVLTF	TGTGCCATCAGTGCTCCGGGACTGTACTCTGGGGCCAACGTCCTGACTTTC
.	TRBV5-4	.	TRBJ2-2	CASSPPGTSGTGELFF	TGTGCCAGCAGCCCTCCCGGGACATCGGGCACCGGGGAGCTGTTTTTT
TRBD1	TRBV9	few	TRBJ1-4	CASTGTGTSEKLFF	TGTGCCAGCACAGGGACAGGGACGAGTGAAAAACTGTTTTTT
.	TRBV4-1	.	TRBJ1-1	CASSQEGVFMNTEAFF	TGCGCCAGCAGCCAAGAAGGGGTTTTTATGAACACTGAAGCTTTCTTT
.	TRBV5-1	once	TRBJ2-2	CASSLASTGTGELFF	TGCGCCAGCAGCTTGGCCTCGACAGGCACCGGGGAGCTGTTTTTT
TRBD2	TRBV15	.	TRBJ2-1	CATSTWTSGINEQFF	TGTGCCACCAGCACTTGGACTAGCGGGATCAATGAGCAGTTCTTC
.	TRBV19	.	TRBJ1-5	CASRGGYSNQPQHF	TGTGCCAGTAGGGGAGGTTATAGCAATCAGCCCCAGCATTTT
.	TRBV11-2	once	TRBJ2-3	CASSRGGGTDTQYF	TGTGCCAGCAGTAGGGGCGGGGGCACAGATACGCAGTATTTT
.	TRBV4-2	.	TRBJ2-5	CASSQGVTDGTETQYF	TGTGCCAGCAGCCAAGGGGTAACCGACGGGACTGAGACCCAGTACTTC
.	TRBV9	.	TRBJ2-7	CASSASRDTAYEQYF	TGTGCCAGCAGCGCCAGTCGGGACACCGCCTACGAGCAGTACTTC
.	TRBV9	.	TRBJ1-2	CASSVGGARQHGYTF	TGTGCCAGCAGCGTAGGAGGTGCAAGGCAGCATGGCTACACCTTC
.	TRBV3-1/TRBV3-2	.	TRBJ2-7	CASSPRGTDYPYEQYF	TGTGCCAGCAGCCCCCGAGGCACTGACTATCCCTACGAGCAGTACTTC
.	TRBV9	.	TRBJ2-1	CASSVAKGSYNEQFF	TGTGCCAGCAGCGTAGCAAAGGGGTCATACAATGAGCAGTTCTTC
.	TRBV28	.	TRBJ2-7	CASTKGNSYEQYF	TGTGCCAGCACGAAGGGGAATTCCTACGAGCAGTACTTC
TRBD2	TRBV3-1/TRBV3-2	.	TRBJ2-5	CASSLSGRRETQYF	TGTGCCAGCAGCCTTAGCGGGAGAAGGGAGACCCAGTACTTC